Reported below is one T cell receptor beta chain. Its target is unknown. This sample stems from a study of CD8 T cells in Susac syndrome. The study's findings and limits: Where Susac syndrome CD4+ T cell repertoires were concerned, no clonal expansion was evident.

cDNA came from approximately 0.5 to 1 ug RNA primed by random hexamers. Each CDR3 protein is one row after TCRdb ran MiXCR on the immunoSEQ multiplex PCR reads. The sample records about 240,000 distinct CDR3 sequences, 95% to 97% being singletons. The receptor was isolated from a human donor with Susac syndrome. The sample taken for sequencing was CD4+ T cells from PBMCs.

The CDR3 DNA follows: TGTGCCAGCAGCTCTCATTGGGGCACAGATACGCAGTATTTT. Its translation is CASSSHWGTDTQYF. The J gene is TRBJ2-3, the V gene TRBV11-1; D not resolved. CDR1 and CDR2 (germline): SGHAT, FQDESV (reference sequence). The CDR3 has 14 residues. The V and J ends lost 4 bases and 1 base respectively, with 9 bases between them.